A selection of T cell receptor beta chains follows, all from one sample in a study of OX40 agonist ivuxolimab in advanced cancers. TCRdb keeps only in-frame clones here, not all; method: immunoSEQ multiplex PCR. Here the sample spans tens of thousands of clones, more than 85% being singletons. The specimen comprised CD4+ or CD8+ T cells sorted from blood, sampled in a trial of the OX40 agonist ivuxolimab. The source is an adult with an advanced solid tumor such as melanoma, head and neck, liver or kidney cancer. Both conserved end residues are part of each CDR3. Fields, in order: D gene, V gene, clone size, J gene, CDR3 DNA, CDR3 protein. A D gene is named only where the DNA matches it firmly. A row's size may be missing; if present it is once, few, many or a size class.

d_call: TRBD2
v_call: TRBV27
clone_size: NA
j_call: TRBJ2-3
cdr3_nt: TGTGCCAGCAGACGAAAGGGGGGGTGGACTAGCGGGATCTTATTAGGCACAGATACGCAGTATTTT
cdr3_aa: CASRRKGGWTSGILLGTDTQYF

d_call: TRBD1
v_call: TRBV7-9
clone_size: NA
j_call: TRBJ2-1
cdr3_nt: TGTGCCAGCAGCACACTTACCGGGACAGCCGATCGAGAACAGTTCTTC
cdr3_aa: CASSTLTGTADREQFF

d_call: TRBD1
v_call: TRBV14
clone_size: NA
j_call: TRBJ1-2
cdr3_nt: TGTGCCAGCAGCATACAGGGGGCGGGCTACACCTTC
cdr3_aa: CASSIQGAGYTF

d_call: NA
v_call: TRBV7-9
clone_size: NA
j_call: TRBJ2-7
cdr3_nt: TGTGCCAGCAGCTTTGACTTTGGAGAGCAGTACTTC
cdr3_aa: CASSFDFGEQYF

d_call: NA
v_call: TRBV2
clone_size: once
j_call: TRBJ2-1
cdr3_nt: TGTGCCAGCAGGGAGCAGCGGGCGGCGGCCTACAATGAGCAGTTCTTC
cdr3_aa: CASREQRAAAYNEQFF

d_call: NA
v_call: TRBV7-2
clone_size: once
j_call: TRBJ2-4
cdr3_nt: TGTGCCAGCAGCTTCAGGGTTCCGAACATTCAGTACTTC
cdr3_aa: CASSFRVPNIQYF

d_call: NA
v_call: TRBV27
clone_size: NA
j_call: TRBJ1-1
cdr3_nt: TGTGCCAGCAGGGACCCGACAGGTGAAGCTTTCTTT
cdr3_aa: CASRDPTGEAFF

d_call: NA
v_call: TRBV7-9
clone_size: NA
j_call: TRBJ2-3
cdr3_nt: TGTGCCAGCAGCGCCCGAGAGCCAGGGACAGATACGCAGTATTTT
cdr3_aa: CASSAREPGTDTQYF

d_call: TRBD2
v_call: TRBV5-1
clone_size: NA
j_call: TRBJ2-1
cdr3_nt: TGCGCCAGCAGCTCCTCGGGAGGTTACAATGAGCAGTTCTTC
cdr3_aa: CASSSSGGYNEQFF

d_call: NA
v_call: TRBV15
clone_size: NA
j_call: TRBJ2-2
cdr3_nt: TGTGCCACCAGCAGAGATAGGGCGGCCGGGGAGCTGTTTTTT
cdr3_aa: CATSRDRAAGELFF

d_call: TRBD2
v_call: TRBV9
clone_size: NA
j_call: TRBJ2-1
cdr3_nt: TGTGCCAGCAGCGTAGTAGCTAGCGGGAGGGCAGTGTACAATGAGCAGTTCTTC
cdr3_aa: CASSVVASGRAVYNEQFF

d_call: TRBD2
v_call: TRBV11-3
clone_size: NA
j_call: TRBJ2-3
cdr3_nt: TGTGCCAGCAGCTTGGGGACTAGCGGGAGTGGAGATACGCAGTATTTT
cdr3_aa: CASSLGTSGSGDTQYF

d_call: TRBD1
v_call: TRBV27
clone_size: NA
j_call: TRBJ2-1
cdr3_nt: TGTGCCAGCAGTTTATTAGGACAGGGTGGCAATGAGCAGTTCTTC
cdr3_aa: CASSLLGQGGNEQFF

d_call: NA
v_call: TRBV5-1
clone_size: NA
j_call: TRBJ1-4
cdr3_nt: TGCGCCAGCAGCTCGGACAGAGCTACGGGTGCACTGTTTTTT
cdr3_aa: CASSSDRATGALFF

d_call: TRBD1
v_call: TRBV6-5
clone_size: NA
j_call: TRBJ1-2
cdr3_nt: TGTGCCAGCACCACAGGGGGGGACGGCTACACCTTC
cdr3_aa: CASTTGGDGYTF

d_call: TRBD2
v_call: TRBV5-6
clone_size: NA
j_call: TRBJ2-3
cdr3_nt: TGTGCCAGCAGCTGGACTAGCGGGGGTACAGATACGCAGTATTTT
cdr3_aa: CASSWTSGGTDTQYF

d_call: NA
v_call: TRBV9
clone_size: NA
j_call: TRBJ2-6
cdr3_nt: TGTGCCAGCAGCGCGCCGATCGGGGCCAACGTCCTGACTTTC
cdr3_aa: CASSAPIGANVLTF

d_call: NA
v_call: TRBV7-6
clone_size: NA
j_call: TRBJ2-7
cdr3_nt: TGTGCCAGCAGCTTAGCGCGCTCAGAACTACCCTACGAGCAGTACTTC
cdr3_aa: CASSLARSELPYEQYF

d_call: TRBD2
v_call: TRBV9
clone_size: NA
j_call: TRBJ2-1
cdr3_nt: TGTGCCAGCAGCGAGCCCGTAGCGGGAGGATTTAACAATGAGCAGTTCTTC
cdr3_aa: CASSEPVAGGFNNEQFF

d_call: NA
v_call: TRBV6-6
clone_size: once
j_call: TRBJ2-7
cdr3_nt: TGTGCCAGCAGTTATGTGGGGGCGGGAGAGCAGTACTTC
cdr3_aa: CASSYVGAGEQYF